The source of this T cell receptor (beta chain) is a study of OX40 agonist ivuxolimab in advanced cancers. Whole-study context: The dose of intravenous ivuxolimab that patients received every 2 weeks ranged from 0.01 to 10 mg/kg.

Clones were read by immunoSEQ multiplex PCR, and TCRdb kept only the in-frame ones, dropping some. The sample has some 83,000 clones; approximately 91% are singletons. This clone was observed a single time. The CDR3 is 16 residues long. Trimming cost V 0 bases and J 9 bases; bases outside gene matches: 9. Per germline, CDR1 MGHRA and CDR2 YSYEKL. Material: CD4+ or CD8+ T cells sorted from blood, obtained in a trial of the OX40 agonist ivuxolimab. This rearrangement joins TRBV4-1 to TRBJ2-1; 9 nucleotides match TRBD2. This receptor was taken from an adult with an advanced solid tumor such as melanoma, head and neck, liver or kidney cancer. CDR3 amino acids: CASSQDQGTSRAEQFF. CDR3 coding DNA: TGCGCCAGCAGCCAAGATCAGGGGACTAGCCGAGCTGAGCAGTTCTTC.